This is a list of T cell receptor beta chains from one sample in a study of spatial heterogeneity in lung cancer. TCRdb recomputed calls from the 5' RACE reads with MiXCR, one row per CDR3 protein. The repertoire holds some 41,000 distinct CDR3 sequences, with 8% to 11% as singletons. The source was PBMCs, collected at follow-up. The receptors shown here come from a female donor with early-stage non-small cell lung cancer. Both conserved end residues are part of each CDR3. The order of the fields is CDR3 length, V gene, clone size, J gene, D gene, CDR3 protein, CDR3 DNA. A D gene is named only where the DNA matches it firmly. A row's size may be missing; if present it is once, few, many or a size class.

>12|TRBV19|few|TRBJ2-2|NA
CASSYRGGELFF
TGTGCCAGTAGCTACCGGGGCGGGGAGCTGTTTTTT
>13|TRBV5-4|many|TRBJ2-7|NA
CASSLRQTLEQYF
TGTGCCAGCAGCCTCCGACAGACCCTCGAGCAGTACTTC
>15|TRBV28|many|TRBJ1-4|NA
CASSSSAPPAEKLFF
TGTGCCAGCAGCTCCTCGGCCCCGCCGGCTGAAAAACTGTTTTTT
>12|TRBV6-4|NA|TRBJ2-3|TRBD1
CASSNDRGAQYF
TGTGCCAGCAGTAACGACAGGGGCGCGCAGTATTTT
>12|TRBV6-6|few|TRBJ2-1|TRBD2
CASSYRREEQFF
TGTGCCAGCAGTTACAGGCGGGAGGAGCAGTTCTTC
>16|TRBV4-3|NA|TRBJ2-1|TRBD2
CASSQDAGGPGDEQFF
TGCGCCAGCAGCCAAGATGCGGGGGGGCCGGGAGATGAGCAGTTCTTC
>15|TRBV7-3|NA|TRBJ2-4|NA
CASSRGAGTKNIQYF
TGTGCCAGCAGCCGCGGCGCAGGCACCAAAAACATTCAGTACTTC
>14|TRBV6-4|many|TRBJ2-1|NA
CASSDSLRGNEQFF
TGTGCCAGCAGTGACTCTCTGAGGGGTAATGAGCAGTTCTTC
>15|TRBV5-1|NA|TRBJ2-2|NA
CASRTELPGTGELFF
TGCGCCAGCAGAACTGAGTTGCCGGGCACCGGGGAGCTGTTTTTT
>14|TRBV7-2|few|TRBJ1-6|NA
CASSLGTLFSYLHF
TGTGCCAGCAGCTTAGGGACTTTATTTTCATACCTCCACTTT
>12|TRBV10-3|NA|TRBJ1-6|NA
CAISDEPSPLHF
TGTGCCATCAGTGACGAGCCATCACCCCTCCACTTT
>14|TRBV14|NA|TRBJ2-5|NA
CASSQALGGKTQYF
TGTGCCAGCAGCCAAGCGTTGGGGGGAAAGACCCAGTACTTC
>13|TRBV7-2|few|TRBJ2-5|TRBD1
CASSRDRQETQYF
TGTGCCAGCAGCCGGGACAGACAAGAGACCCAGTACTTC
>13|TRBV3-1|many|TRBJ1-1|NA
CASSQTTHSEAFF
TGTGCCAGCAGCCAAACCACACACAGTGAAGCTTTCTTT
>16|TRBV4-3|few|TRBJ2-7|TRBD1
CASSLHPGQGVSEQYF
TGCGCCAGCAGCCTCCATCCGGGACAGGGTGTGAGTGAGCAGTACTTC
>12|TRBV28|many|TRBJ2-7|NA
CASRPDGYEQYF
TGTGCCAGCAGACCCGACGGCTACGAGCAGTACTTC
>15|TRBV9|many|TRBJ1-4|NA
CASSVAGTAKEKLFF
TGTGCCAGCAGCGTAGCGGGGACGGCCAAAGAAAAACTGTTTTTT
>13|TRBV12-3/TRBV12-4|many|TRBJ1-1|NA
CASSLAQGTEAFF
TGTGCCAGCAGTTTAGCGCAGGGCACTGAAGCTTTCTTT
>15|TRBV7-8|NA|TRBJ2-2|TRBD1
CVSSIPRGRTGELFF
TGTGTCAGCAGCATTCCCAGGGGGCGCACCGGGGAGCTGTTTTTT
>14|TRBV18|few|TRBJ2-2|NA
CASSPLAAPGELFF
TGTGCCAGCTCACCACTAGCGGCTCCCGGGGAGCTGTTTTTT
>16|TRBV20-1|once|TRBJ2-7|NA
CSATGHQDRSSYEQYF
TGCAGTGCAACGGGACACCAGGACCGGAGTTCCTACGAGCAGTACTTC
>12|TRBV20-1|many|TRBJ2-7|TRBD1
CSTGQGSDEQYF
TGCAGTACGGGACAGGGAAGTGACGAGCAGTACTTC
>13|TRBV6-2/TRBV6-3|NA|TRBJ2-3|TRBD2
CASRSGGSDTQYF
TGTGCCAGCAGAAGCGGGGGGTCGGATACGCAGTATTTT
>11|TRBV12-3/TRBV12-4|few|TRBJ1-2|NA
CASSSLYGYTF
TGTGCCAGCAGCTCTCTATATGGCTACACCTTC
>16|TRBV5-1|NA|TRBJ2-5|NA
CASSLQGGVPPETQYF
TGCGCCAGCAGCTTGCAGGGCGGGGTACCCCCAGAGACCCAGTACTTC
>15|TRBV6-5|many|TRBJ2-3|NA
CASSSPGGNTDTQYF
TGTGCCAGCAGTTCCCCTGGGGGAAACACAGATACGCAGTATTTT
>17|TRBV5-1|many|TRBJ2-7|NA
CASRHGHPRSHSYEQYF
TGCGCCAGCAGGCACGGTCATCCGCGATCCCACTCCTACGAGCAGTACTTC
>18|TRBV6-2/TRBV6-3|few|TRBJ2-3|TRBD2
CASSFTPSSGGAADTQYF
TGTGCCAGCAGTTTTACCCCCTCTAGCGGGGGGGCAGCAGATACGCAGTATTTT
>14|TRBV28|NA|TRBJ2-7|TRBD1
CASSPGQRVSVVNF
TGTGCCAGCAGTCCGGGACAGCGAGTAAGCGTGGTAAACTTC
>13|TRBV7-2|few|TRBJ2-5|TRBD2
CASSPPGGETQYF
TGTGCCAGCAGCCCTCCGGGGGGAGAGACCCAGTACTTC
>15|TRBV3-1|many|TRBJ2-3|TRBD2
CASSQDPGGTDTQYF
TGTGCCAGCAGCCAAGATCCGGGGGGGACAGATACGCAGTATTTT
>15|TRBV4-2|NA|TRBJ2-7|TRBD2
CASSKGLADTYEQYF
TGTGCCAGCAGCAAGGGACTAGCGGACACCTACGAGCAGTACTTC
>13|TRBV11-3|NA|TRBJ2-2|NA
CASSLIYTGELFF
TGTGCCAGCAGCTTAATCTACACCGGGGAGCTGTTTTTT
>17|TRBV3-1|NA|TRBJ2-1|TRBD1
CASSQVQGGQSYNEQFF
TGTGCCAGCAGCCAAGTTCAAGGGGGCCAGTCCTACAATGAGCAGTTCTTC
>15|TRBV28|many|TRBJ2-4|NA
CASSFSGTGKNIQYF
TGTGCCAGCAGTTTTTCCGGGACGGGCAAAAACATTCAGTACTTC
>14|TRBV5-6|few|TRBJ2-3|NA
CASSADGGTDTQYF
TGTGCCAGCAGCGCAGATGGGGGTACAGATACGCAGTATTTT
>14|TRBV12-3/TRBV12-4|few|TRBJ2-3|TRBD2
CASSWTSGGDTQYF
TGTGCCAGCAGCTGGACTAGCGGGGGAGATACGCAGTATTTT
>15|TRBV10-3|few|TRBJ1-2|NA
CAISELLGTNYGYTF
TGTGCCATCAGTGAGTTGTTGGGCACAAACTATGGCTACACCTTC
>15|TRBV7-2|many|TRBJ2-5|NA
CASNLVDRSQETQYF
TGTGCCAGCAACTTGGTGGACAGATCCCAAGAGACCCAGTACTTC
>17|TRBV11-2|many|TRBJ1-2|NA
CASSSPRQNAFNYGYTF
TGTGCCAGCAGTTCCCCCCGGCAGAACGCCTTTAACTATGGCTACACCTTC
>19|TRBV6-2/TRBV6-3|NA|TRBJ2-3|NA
CASSYPRGGPGEFTDTQYF
TGTGCCAGCAGTTACCCGAGAGGTGGGCCGGGTGAATTCACAGATACGCAGTATTTT
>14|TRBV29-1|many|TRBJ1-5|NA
CSVKGMGSNQPQHF
TGCAGCGTTAAGGGTATGGGAAGCAATCAGCCCCAGCATTTT
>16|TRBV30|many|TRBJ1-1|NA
CAWSAEWAGGKTEAFF
TGTGCCTGGAGTGCAGAATGGGCTGGGGGTAAGACTGAAGCTTTCTTT
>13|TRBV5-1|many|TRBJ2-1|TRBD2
CASSLAGRSEQFF
TGCGCCAGCAGCTTGGCCGGGAGGAGTGAGCAGTTCTTC
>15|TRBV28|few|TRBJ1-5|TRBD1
CASSLPTGGGQPQHF
TGTGCCAGCAGTCTCCCGACAGGGGGAGGTCAGCCCCAGCATTTT
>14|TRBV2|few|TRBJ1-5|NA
CASSERDPSQPQHF
TGTGCCAGCAGTGAACGGGACCCGTCTCAGCCCCAGCATTTT
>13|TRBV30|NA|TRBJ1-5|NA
CAWTTTEGQPQHF
TGTGCCTGGACCACGACCGAAGGCCAGCCCCAGCATTTT
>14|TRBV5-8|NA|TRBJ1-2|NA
CASSLDRVNYGYTF
TGTGCCAGCAGCTTGGACAGGGTTAACTATGGCTACACCTTC
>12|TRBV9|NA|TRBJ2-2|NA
CASSVAYGELFF
TGTGCCAGCAGCGTAGCCTACGGGGAGCTGTTTTTT
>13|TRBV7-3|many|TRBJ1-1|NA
CASSLRSTSEAFF
TGTGCCAGCAGCCTAAGATCCACGTCTGAAGCTTTCTTT
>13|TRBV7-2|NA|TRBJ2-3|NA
CANTSSPTDTQYF
TGTGCCAACACCTCCAGCCCCACAGATACGCAGTATTTT
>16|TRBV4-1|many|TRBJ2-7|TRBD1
CASSQPLKGQFHEQYF
TGCGCCAGCAGCCAACCCCTTAAGGGACAGTTCCACGAGCAGTACTTC
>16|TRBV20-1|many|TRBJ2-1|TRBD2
CSARAGGGGSYNEQFF
TGCAGTGCTAGAGCAGGCGGGGGGGGCTCCTACAATGAGCAGTTCTTC
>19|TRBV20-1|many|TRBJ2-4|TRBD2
CSAPDFSTSGGSTLNIQYF
TGCAGTGCCCCCGACTTCTCGACTAGCGGGGGGTCAACCTTAAACATTCAGTACTTC
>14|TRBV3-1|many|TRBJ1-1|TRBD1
CASSVGTGSTEAFF
TGTGCCAGCAGCGTCGGGACAGGGAGTACTGAAGCTTTCTTT